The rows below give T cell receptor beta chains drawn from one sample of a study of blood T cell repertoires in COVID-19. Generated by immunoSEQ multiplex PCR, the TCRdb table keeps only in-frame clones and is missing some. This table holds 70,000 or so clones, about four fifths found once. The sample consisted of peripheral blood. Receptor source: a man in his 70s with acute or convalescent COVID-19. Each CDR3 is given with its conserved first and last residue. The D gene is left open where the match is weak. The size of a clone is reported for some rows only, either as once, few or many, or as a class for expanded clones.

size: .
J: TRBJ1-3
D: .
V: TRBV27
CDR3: CASSLQGTGNTIYF
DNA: TGTGCCAGCAGTCTCCAGGGGACTGGAAACACCATATATTTT

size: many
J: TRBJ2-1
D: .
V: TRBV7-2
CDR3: CASSFGGNNEQFF
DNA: TGTGCCAGCAGCTTTGGCGGAAACAATGAGCAGTTCTTC

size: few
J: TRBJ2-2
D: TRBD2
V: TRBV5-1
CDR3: CASSLDREGGELFF
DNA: TGCGCCAGCAGCTTGGATCGGGAGGGCGGGGAGCTGTTTTTT

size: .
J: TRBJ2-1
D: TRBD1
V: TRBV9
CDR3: CASSPEGDSNNEQFF
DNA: TGTGCCAGCAGCCCCGAGGGGGACAGCAACAATGAGCAGTTCTTC

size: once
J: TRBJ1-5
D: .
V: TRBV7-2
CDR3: CASSPYSNQPQHF
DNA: TGTGCCAGCAGCCCTTATAGCAATCAGCCCCAGCATTTT

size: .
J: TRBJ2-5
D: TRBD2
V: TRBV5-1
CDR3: CASSLTSGQETQYF
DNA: TGCGCCAGCAGCTTGACTAGCGGGCAAGAGACCCAGTACTTC

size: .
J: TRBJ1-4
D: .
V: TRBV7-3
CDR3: CASSPTGRGEKLFF
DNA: TGTGCCAGCAGCCCCACAGGGCGTGGTGAAAAACTGTTTTTT

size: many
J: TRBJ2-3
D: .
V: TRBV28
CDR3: CASSFSGGADTQYF
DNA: TGTGCCAGCAGTTTCTCGGGGGGCGCGGATACGCAGTATTTT

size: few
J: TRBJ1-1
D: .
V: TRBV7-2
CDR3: CASSPLNTEAFF
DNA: TGTGCCAGCAGCCCTCTGAACACTGAAGCTTTCTTT

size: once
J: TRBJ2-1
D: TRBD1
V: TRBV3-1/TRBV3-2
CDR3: CASSPTGWGNEQFF
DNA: TGTGCCAGCAGCCCGACAGGGTGGGGCAATGAGCAGTTCTTC

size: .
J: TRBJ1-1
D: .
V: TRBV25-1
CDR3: CASSLDRSTPNTEAFF
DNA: TGTGCCAGCAGTCTTGACAGGTCCACTCCGAACACTGAAGCTTTCTTT

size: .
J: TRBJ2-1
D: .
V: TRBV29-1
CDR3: CSVEPGNSYNEQFF
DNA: TGCAGCGTTGAACCCGGGAACTCCTACAATGAGCAGTTCTTC

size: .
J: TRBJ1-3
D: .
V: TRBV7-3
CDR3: CASSPGVGNTIYF
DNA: TGTGCCAGCAGCCCGGGAGTCGGAAACACCATATATTTT

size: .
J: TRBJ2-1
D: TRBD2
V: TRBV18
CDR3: CASSPGTNSYNEQFF
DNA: TGTGCCAGCTCACCTGGGACTAACTCCTACAATGAGCAGTTCTTC

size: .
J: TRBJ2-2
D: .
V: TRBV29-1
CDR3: CSVEAGPGELFF
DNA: TGCAGCGTTGAAGCTGGGCCCGGGGAGCTGTTTTTT

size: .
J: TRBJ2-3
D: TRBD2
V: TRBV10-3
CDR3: CAISLSGTSGSGLDVF
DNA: TGTGCCATCAGCCTTTCCGGGACTAGCGGGAGTGGGCTTGACGTTTTT

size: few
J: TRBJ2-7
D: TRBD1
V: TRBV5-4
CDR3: CAGGTGSSYEQYF
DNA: TGTGCCGGGGGGACAGGGAGCTCCTACGAGCAGTACTTC

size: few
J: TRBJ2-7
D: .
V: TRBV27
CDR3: CASSLVTSGPGRVNEQYF
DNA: TGTGCCAGCAGTTTAGTTACCAGCGGGCCGGGAAGAGTTAACGAGCAGTACTTC

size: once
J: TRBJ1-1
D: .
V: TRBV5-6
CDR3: CASSPGDRRNTEAFF
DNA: TGTGCCAGCAGCCCCGGCGACAGGCGGAACACTGAAGCTTTCTTT

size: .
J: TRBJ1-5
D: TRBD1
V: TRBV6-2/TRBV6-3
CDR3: CASSYSTGWQPQHF
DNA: TGTGCCAGCAGTTACTCGACAGGGTGGCAGCCCCAGCATTTT

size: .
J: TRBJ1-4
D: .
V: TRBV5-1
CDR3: CASSLSGAEYNEKLFF
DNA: TGCGCCAGCAGCTTGTCTGGGGCTGAGTATAATGAAAAACTGTTTTTT

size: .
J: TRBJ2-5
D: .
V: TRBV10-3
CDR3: CAMGANQETQYF
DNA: TGTGCCATGGGGGCAAATCAAGAGACCCAGTACTTC

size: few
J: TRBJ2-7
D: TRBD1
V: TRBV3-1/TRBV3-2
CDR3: CASSRGQGGSYEQYF
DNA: TGTGCCAGCAGCCGGGGACAGGGAGGGTCGTACGAGCAGTACTTC

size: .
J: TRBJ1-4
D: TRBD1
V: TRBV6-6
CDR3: CASSYDREHEKLFF
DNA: TGTGCCAGCAGTTACGACAGGGAACACGAAAAACTGTTTTTT

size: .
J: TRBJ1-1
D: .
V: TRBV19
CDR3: CASSIEWQGSAFF
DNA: TGTGCCAGTAGTATAGAATGGCAGGGGAGCGCTTTCTTT

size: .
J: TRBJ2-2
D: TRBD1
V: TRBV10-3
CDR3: CAIQGTANTGELFF
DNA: TGTGCCATCCAAGGGACAGCGAACACCGGGGAGCTGTTTTTT

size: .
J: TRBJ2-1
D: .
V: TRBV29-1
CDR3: CSVARALGDEQFF
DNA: TGCAGCGTCGCTCGGGCCCTAGGGGATGAGCAGTTCTTC

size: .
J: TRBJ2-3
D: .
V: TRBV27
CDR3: CASSLNRQSDTQYF
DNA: TGTGCCAGCAGTTTAAACCGACAGTCAGATACGCAGTATTTT